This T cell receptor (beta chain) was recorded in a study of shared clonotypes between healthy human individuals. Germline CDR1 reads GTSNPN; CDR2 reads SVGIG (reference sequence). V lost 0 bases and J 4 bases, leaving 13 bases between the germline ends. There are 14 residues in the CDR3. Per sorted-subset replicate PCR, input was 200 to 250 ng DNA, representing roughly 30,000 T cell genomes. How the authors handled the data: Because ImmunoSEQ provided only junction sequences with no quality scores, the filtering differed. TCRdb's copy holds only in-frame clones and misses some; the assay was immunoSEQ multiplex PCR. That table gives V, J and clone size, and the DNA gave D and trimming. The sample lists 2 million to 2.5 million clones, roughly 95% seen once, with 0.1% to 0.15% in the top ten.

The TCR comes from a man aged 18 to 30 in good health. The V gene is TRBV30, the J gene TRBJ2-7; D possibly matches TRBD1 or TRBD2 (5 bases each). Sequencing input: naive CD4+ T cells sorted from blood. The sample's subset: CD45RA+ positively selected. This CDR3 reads CAWSVSWGPYEQYF. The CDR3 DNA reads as TGTGCCTGGAGTGTATCTTGGGGACCTTACGAGCAGTACTTC. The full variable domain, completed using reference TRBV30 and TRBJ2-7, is SQTIHQWPATLVQPVGSPLSLECTVEGTSNPNLYWYRQAAGRGLQLLFYSVGIGQISSEVPQNLSASRPQDRQFILSSKKLLLSDSGFYLCAWSVSWGPYEQYFGPGTRLTVT.